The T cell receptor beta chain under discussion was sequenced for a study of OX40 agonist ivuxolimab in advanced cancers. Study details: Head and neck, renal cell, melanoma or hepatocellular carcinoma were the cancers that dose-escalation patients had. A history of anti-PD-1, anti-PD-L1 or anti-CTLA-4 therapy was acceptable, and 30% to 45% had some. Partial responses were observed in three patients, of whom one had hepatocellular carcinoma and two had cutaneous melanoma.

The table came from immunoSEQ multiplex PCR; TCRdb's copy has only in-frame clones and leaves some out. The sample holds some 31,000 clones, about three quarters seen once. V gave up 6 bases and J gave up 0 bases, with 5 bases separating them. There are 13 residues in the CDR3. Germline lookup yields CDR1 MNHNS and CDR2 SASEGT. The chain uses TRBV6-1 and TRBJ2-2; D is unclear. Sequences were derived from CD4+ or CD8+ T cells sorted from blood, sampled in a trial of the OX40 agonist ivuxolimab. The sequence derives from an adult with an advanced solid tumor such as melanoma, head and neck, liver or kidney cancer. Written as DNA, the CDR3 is TGTGCCAGCAGGACCTCGAACACCGGGGAGCTGTTTTTT. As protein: CASRTSNTGELFF.